This TCR beta chain is drawn from a study of early T cells in non-severe SARS-CoV-2 infection. Study in general: Bulk RNA isolated from unsorted whole blood underwent sequencing; chains were not paired.

The length of the CDR3 is 15 residues. Germline CDR1 MDHEN, CDR2 SYDVKM. The junction had 9 bases not matched to a gene; V was cut back by 8 bases and J by 5 bases. Broader study findings: Using VDJdb, the matching emphasized anti-spike CD8 responses while missing private and CD4 specificities.

Details on this clonotype: What it binds is unknown.

The TCR library protocol was used to attach unique molecular identifiers. These identifiers were attached to individual cDNA molecules. TCRdb reprocessed the 5' RACE reads with MiXCR, giving one entry per CDR3 protein. Among over 75,000 distinct CDR3 sequences listed, under 15% were seen once. Material: whole blood. The V and J genes are TRBV28 and TRBJ2-3; 11 bases are shared with TRBD1. The sequence was obtained from an adult who was a healthcare worker with PCR-confirmed SARS-CoV-2 infection or an uninfected control (not recorded which). DNA of the CDR3: TGTGCCAGCGGTCCCGTGGACAGGGGGCTAGATACGCAGTATTTT. Amino acid sequence: CASGPVDRGLDTQYF.